The rows below give T cell receptor beta chains drawn from one sample of a study of cytomegalovirus exposure and HLA in healthy donors. The assay was immunoSEQ multiplex PCR, and TCRdb's table has in-frame clones only and misses some. The table records more than 95,000 clones, around 10% of them present only once. The sequencing input was PBMCs. The receptors derive from a man aged 30 to 39 in good health and CMV-seronegative. Each CDR3 is given with its conserved first and last residue.

j_call v_call cdr3_aa
TRBJ2-7 TRBV7-6 CASSAGGTGANEQYF
TRBJ1-1 TRBV5-6 CASSRPGQRAYTEAFF
TRBJ2-3 TRBV7-9 CASSGGGQADTQYF
TRBJ2-1 TRBV7-8 CASSLVASEYNEQFF
TRBJ2-2 TRBV9 CASSGTSGNTGELFF
TRBJ1-6 TRBV27 CASSRQGAASPLHF
TRBJ2-7 TRBV5-1 CASSLNPPRPTYEQYF
TRBJ2-2 TRBV9 CASSGAGGGWTGELFF
TRBJ2-1 TRBV13 CASKPREANEQFF
TRBJ2-2 TRBV27 CASSLSGLAGGGELFF
TRBJ2-5 TRBV5-6 CASSGAVETQYF